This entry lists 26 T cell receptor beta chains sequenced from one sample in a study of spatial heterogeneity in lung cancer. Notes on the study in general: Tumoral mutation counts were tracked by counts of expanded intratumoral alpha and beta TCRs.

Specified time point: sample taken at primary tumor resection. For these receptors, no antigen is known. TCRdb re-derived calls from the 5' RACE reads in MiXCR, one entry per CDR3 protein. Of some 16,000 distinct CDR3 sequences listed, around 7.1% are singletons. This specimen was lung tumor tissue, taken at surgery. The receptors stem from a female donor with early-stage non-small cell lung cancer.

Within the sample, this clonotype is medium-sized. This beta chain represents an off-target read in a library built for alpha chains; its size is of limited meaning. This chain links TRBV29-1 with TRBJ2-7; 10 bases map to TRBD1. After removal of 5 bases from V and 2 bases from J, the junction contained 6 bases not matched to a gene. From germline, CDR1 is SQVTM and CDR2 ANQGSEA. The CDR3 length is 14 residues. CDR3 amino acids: CSVNGQGVTYEQYF. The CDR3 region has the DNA TGCAGCGTTAACGGACAGGGGGTTACCTACGAGCAGTACTTC.

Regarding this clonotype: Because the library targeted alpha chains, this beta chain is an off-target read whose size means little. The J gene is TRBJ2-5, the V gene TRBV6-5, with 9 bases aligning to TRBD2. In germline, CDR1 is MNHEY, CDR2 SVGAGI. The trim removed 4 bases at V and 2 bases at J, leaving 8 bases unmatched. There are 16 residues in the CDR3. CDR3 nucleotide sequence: TGTGCCAGCAGTTTGGGGCCCAGCGGGGGGCAAGAGACCCAGTACTTC. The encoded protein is CASSLGPSGGQETQYF.

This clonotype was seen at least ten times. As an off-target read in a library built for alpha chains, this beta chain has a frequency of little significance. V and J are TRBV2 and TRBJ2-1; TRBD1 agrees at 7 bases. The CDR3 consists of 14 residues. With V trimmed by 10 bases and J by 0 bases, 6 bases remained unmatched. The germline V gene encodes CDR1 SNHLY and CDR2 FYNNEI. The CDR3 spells CATTGQSSYNEQFF. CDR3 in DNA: TGTGCCACCACGGGACAGAGCTCCTACAATGAGCAGTTCTTC.

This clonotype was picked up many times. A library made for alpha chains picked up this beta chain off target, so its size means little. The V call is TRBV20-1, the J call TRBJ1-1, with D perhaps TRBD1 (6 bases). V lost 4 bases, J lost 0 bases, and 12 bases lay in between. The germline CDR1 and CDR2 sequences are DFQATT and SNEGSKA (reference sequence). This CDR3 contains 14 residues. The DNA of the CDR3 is TGCAGTGCTAAGACGGGACACCTGAACACTGAAGCTTTCTTT. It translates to CSAKTGHLNTEAFF.

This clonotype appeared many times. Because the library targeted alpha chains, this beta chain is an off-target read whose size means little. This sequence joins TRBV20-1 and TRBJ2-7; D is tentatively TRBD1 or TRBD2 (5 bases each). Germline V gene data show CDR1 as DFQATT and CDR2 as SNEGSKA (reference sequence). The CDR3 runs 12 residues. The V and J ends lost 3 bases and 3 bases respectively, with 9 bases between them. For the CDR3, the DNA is TGCAGTGCTAGCGAGGGGAGCTACGAGCAGTACTTC. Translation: CSASEGSYEQYF.

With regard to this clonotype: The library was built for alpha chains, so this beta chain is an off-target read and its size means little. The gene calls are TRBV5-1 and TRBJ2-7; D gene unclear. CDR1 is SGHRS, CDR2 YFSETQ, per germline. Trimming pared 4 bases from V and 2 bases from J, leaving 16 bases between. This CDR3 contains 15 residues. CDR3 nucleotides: TGCGCCAGCAGCCCGGGTCACAAGGGCGCCTACGAGCAGTACTTC. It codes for CASSPGHKGAYEQYF. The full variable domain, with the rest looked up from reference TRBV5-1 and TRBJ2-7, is KAGVTQTPRYLIKTRGQQVTLSCSPISGHRSVSWYQQTPGQGLQFLFEYFSETQRNKGNFPGRFSGRQFSNSRSEMNVSTLELGDSALYLCASSPGHKGAYEQYFGPGTRLTVT.

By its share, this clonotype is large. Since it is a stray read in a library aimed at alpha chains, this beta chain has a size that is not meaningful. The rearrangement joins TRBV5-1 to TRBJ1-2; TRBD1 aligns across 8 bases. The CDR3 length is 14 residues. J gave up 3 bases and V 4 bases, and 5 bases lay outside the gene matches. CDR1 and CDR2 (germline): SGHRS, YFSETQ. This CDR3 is CASSQGASDYGYTF. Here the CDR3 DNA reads TGCGCCAGCAGCCAGGGGGCATCTGACTATGGCTACACCTTC.

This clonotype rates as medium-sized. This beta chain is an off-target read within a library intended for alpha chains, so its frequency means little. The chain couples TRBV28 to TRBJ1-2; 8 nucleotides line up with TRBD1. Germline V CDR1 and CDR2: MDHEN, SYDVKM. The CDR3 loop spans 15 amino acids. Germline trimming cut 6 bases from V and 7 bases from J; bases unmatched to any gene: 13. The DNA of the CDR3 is TGTGCCAGCAGGAAAGGACAGGGTGTGCCGTCTGGCTACACCTTC. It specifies CASRKGQGVPSGYTF.

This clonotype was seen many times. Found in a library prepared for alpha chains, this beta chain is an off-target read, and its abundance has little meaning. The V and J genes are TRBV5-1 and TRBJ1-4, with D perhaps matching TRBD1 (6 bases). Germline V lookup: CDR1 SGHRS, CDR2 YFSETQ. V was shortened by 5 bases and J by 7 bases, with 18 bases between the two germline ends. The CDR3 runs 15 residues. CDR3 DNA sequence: TGCGCCAGCAGACAGGGTGGGGAGAGTGGTGAAAAACTGTTTTTT. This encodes CASRQGGESGEKLFF. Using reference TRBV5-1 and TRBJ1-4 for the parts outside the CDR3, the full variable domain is KAGVTQTPRYLIKTRGQQVTLSCSPISGHRSVSWYQQTPGQGLQFLFEYFSETQRNKGNFPGRFSGRQFSNSRSEMNVSTLELGDSALYLCASRQGGESGEKLFFGSGTQLSVL.

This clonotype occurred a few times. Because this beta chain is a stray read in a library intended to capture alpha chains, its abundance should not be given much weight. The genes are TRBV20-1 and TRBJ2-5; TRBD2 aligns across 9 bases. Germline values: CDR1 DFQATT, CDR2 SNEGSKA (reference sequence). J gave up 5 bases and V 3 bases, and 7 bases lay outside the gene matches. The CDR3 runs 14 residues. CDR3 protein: CSASGSGGGETQYF. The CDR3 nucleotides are TGCAGTGCTAGCGGTAGCGGGGGAGGGGAGACCCAGTACTTC.

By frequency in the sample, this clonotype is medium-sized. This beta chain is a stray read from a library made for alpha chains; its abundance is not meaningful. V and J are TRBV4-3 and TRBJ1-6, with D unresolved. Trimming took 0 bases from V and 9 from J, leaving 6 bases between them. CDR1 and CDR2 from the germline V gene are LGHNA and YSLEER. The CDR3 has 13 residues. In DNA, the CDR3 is TGCGCCAGCAGCCAAGATCGAAGTTCACCCCTCCACTTT. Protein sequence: CASSQDRSSPLHF.

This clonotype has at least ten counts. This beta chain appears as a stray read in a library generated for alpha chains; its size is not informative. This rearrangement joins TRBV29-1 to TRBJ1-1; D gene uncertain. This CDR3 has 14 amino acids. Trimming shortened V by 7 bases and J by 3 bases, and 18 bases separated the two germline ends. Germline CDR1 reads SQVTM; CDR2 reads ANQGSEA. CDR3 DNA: TGCAGCGCAGGAGGGCCGGGAATTGACACTGAAGCTTTCTTT. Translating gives CSAGGPGIDTEAFF. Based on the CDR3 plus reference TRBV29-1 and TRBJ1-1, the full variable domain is SAVISQKPSRDICQRGTSLTIQCQVDSQVTMMFWYRQQPGQSLTLIATANQGSEATYESGFVIDKFPISRPNLTFSTLTVSNMSPEDSSIYLCSAGGPGIDTEAFFGQGTRLTVV.

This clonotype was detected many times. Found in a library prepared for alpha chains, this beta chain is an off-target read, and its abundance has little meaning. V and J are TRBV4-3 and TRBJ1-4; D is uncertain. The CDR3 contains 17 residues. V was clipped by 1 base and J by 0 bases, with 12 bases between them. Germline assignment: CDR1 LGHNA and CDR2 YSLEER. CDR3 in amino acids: CASSQVYPSPTNEKLFF. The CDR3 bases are TGCGCCAGCAGCCAAGTGTACCCATCACCAACTAATGAAAAACTGTTTTTT.

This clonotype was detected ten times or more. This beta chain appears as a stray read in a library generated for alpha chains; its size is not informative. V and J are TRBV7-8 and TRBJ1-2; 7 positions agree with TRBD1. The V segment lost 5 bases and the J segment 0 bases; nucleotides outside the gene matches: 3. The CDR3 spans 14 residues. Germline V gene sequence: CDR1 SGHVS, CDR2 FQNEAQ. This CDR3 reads CASSPGQSNYGYTF. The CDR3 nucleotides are TGTGCCAGCAGCCCGGGACAGTCTAACTATGGCTACACCTTC.

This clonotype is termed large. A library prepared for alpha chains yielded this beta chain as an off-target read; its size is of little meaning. This CDR3 is CASSSPTGYATEAFF. The DNA of the CDR3 is TGTGCCAGCAGCTCCCCGACAGGGTACGCCACTGAAGCTTTCTTT. The chain recombines TRBV11-2 with TRBJ1-1; TRBD1 matches at 7 bases. The J segment lost 4 bases and the V segment lost 4 bases, leaving 9 bases of the junction unmatched. The CDR3 totals 15 residues. Germline CDR1 SGHAT, CDR2 FQNNGV.

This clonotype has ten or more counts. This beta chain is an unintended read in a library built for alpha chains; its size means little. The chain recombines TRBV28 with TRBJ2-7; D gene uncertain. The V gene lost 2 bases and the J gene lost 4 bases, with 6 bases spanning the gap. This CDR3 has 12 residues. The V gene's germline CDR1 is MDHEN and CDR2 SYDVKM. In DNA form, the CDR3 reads TGTGCCAGCAGTTTAGTCGGGTACGAGCAGTACTTC. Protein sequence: CASSLVGYEQYF.

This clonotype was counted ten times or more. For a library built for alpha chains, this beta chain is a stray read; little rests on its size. DNA for the CDR3: TGCAGCGTCTATCGGGCCCTAGAAGGAGGAACTTGGGGCTACACCTTC. Translating gives CSVYRALEGGTWGYTF. The chain employs TRBV29-1 and TRBJ1-2; unclear D gene. Germline V gene sequence: CDR1 SQVTM, CDR2 ANQGSEA. The CDR3 has 16 residues. Between the trimmed V and J ends, which lost 6 bases and 8 bases, there was a span of 28 bases. Variable domain in full (rest from reference TRBV29-1 and TRBJ1-2): SAVISQKPSRDICQRGTSLTIQCQVDSQVTMMFWYRQQPGQSLTLIATANQGSEATYESGFVIDKFPISRPNLTFSTLTVSNMSPEDSSIYLCSVYRALEGGTWGYTFGSGTRLTVV.

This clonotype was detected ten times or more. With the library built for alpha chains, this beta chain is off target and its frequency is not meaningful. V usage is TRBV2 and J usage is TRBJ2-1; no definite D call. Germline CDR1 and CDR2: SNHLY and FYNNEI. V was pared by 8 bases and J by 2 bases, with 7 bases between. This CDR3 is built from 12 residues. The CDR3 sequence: CASGLAYNEQFF. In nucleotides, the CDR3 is TGTGCCAGCGGGCTAGCCTACAATGAGCAGTTCTTC.

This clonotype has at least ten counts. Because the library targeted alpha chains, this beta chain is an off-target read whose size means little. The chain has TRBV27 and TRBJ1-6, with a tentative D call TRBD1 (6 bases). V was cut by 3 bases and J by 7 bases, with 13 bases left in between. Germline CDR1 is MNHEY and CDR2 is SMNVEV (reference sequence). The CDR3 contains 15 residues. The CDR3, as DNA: TGTGCCAGCAGTTTGATCGGCCAGGGGAATTCACCCCTCCACTTT. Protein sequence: CASSLIGQGNSPLHF.

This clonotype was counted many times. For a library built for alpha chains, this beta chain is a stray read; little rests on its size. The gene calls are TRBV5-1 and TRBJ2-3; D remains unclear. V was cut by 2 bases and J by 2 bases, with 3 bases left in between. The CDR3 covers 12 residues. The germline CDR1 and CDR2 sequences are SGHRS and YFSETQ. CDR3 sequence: CASSLNTDTQYF. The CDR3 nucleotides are TGCGCCAGCAGCTTAAACACAGATACGCAGTATTTT.

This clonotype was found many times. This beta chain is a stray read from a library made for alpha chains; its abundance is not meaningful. CDR3 sequence (DNA): TGCAGTGCCACACGAGCCGGGCGAGGGGAGACCCAGTACTTC. It codes for CSATRAGRGETQYF. The rearrangement uses TRBV20-1 and TRBJ2-5, with D maybe TRBD2 (5 bases). The V end lost 6 bases, the J end lost 5 bases, and 19 bases lay between the germline ends. CDR3 length: 14 residues. Looked up from germline, CDR1 is DFQATT and CDR2 is SNEGSKA (reference sequence).

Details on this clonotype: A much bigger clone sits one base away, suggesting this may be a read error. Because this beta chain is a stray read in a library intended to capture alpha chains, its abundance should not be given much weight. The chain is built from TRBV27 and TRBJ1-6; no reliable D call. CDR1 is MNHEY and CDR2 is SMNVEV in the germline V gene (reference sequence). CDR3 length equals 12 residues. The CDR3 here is CASSLGYSPPHF. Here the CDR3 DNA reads TGTGCCAGCAGTTTGGGTTATTCACCCCCCCACTTT.

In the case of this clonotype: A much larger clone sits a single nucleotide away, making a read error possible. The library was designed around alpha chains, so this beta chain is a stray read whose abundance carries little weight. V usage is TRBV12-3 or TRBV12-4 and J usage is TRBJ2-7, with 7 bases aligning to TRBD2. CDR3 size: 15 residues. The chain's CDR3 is CAGSPGGRLANEQYF. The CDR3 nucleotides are TGTGCCGGCAGTCCCGGCGGGCGACTAGCTAACGAGCAGTACTTC.

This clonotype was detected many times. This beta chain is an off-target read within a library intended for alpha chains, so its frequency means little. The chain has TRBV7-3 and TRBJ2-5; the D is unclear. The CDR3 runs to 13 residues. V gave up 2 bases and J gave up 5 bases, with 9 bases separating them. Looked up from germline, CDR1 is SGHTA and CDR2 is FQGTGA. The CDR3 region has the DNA TGTGCCAGCAGCTTATCTCCACAGGAGACCCAGTACTTC. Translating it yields CASSLSPQETQYF. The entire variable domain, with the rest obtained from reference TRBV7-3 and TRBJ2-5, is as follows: GAGVSQTPSNKVTEKGKYVELRCDPISGHTALYWYRQSLGQGPEFLIYFQGTGAADDSGLPNDRFFAVRPEGSVSTLKIQRTERGDSAVYLCASSLSPQETQYFGPGTRLLVL.

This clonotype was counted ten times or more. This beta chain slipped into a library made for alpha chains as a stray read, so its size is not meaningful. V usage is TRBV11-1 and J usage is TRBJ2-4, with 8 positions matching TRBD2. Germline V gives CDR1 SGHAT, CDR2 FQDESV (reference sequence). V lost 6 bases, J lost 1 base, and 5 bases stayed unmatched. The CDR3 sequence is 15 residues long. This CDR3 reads CASRGVAGAKNIQYF. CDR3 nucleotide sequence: TGTGCCAGCAGGGGAGTAGCGGGGGCCAAAAACATTCAGTACTTC.

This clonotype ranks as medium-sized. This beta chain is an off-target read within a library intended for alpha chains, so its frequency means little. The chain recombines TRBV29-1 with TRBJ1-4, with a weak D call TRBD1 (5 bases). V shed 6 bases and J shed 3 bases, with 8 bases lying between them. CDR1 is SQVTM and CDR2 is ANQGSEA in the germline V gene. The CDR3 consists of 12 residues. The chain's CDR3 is CSVGGANEKLFF. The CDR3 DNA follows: TGCAGCGTCGGGGGAGCTAATGAAAAACTGTTTTTT.